This TCR beta chain originates from a study of blood T cell repertoires in COVID-19. Background on the study: From the United States, Italy and Spain came samples of acute and convalescent COVID-19. From T cells, B-cell-depleted T cells, or PBMCs came the material, which was cDNA or gDNA.

This CDR3 spans 14 amino acids. The ends were cut back, 4 bases at V and 3 bases at J, with 14 bases in the middle. From germline, CDR1 is SGHNT and CDR2 YYREEE (reference sequence). Original analysis: Reference gene primers were amplified, and this amplification served to estimate nucleated cell counts. Sequencing used immunoSEQ multiplex PCR; TCRdb keeps in-frame clones, though not all of them. V, J and clone size derive from that table, while D and trimming were established from the DNA sequence. The sample has over 150,000 clones, 75% to 85% seen once. The chain employs TRBV5-4 and TRBJ2-7; tentative D call: TRBD1 (5 bases). The source of this sequence is a human donor in a cohort sampled during active COVID-19. The sequencing sample was made of peripheral blood. CDR3 nucleotide sequence: TGTGCCAGCAGCCCTTTGACAGAGAACTACGAGCAGTACTTC. Protein sequence: CASSPLTENYEQYF.